These 23 T cell receptor beta chains originate from one sample sequenced in a study of technical replicates of blood from several donors. Sequencing was performed with immunoSEQ multiplex PCR; in TCRdb, only in-frame clones are kept and a portion is missing. The repertoire has 56,000 or so clones, just over 90% of them found once; the top ten carry 4.2%. The sample comprised PBMCs. The source of these receptors is a human donor in good health. Some clones in this sample may be carry-over from other donors' samples.

The chain carries TRBV2 and TRBJ2-3; TRBD1 might be the D (5 bases). This CDR3 is built from 16 residues. V dropped 6 bases and J dropped 2 bases, with 18 bases sitting between them. Germline CDR1 is SNHLY and CDR2 is FYNNEI. This chain's CDR3 is CASSPLGRKPTDTQYF. The CDR3 DNA follows: TGTGCCAGCAGCCCCCTGGGGCGCAAGCCCACAGATACGCAGTATTTT.

This clone was recorded once. The rearrangement uses TRBV5-6 and TRBJ2-7, with 11 bases identical to TRBD2. The ends lost 3 bases at V and 5 bases at J; junction bases unmatched: 4. This CDR3 spans 14 amino acids. Germline CDR1 reads SGHDT; CDR2 reads YYEEEE. This chain's CDR3 is CASSSLAGGNEQYF. Here the CDR3 DNA reads TGTGCCAGCAGCTCTCTAGCGGGAGGCAACGAGCAGTACTTC.

The chain couples TRBV5-1 to TRBJ1-5, with D possibly being TRBD1 (6 bases). Germline V CDR1 and CDR2: SGHRS, YFSETQ. The germline V and J ends were trimmed by 1 base and 3 bases, with 14 bases remaining between them. The CDR3 extends over 16 amino acids. CDR3 in DNA: TGCGCCAGCAGCTTGCTCTCTGGGACATACAATCAGCCCCAGCATTTT. It codes for CASSLLSGTYNQPQHF.

The rearrangement uses TRBV11-2 and TRBJ2-1; TRBD2 matches at 8 bases. With 2 bases clipped from V and 4 bases from J, the junction kept 4 bases outside the gene matches. Germline-derived CDR1 and CDR2 are SGHAT and FQNNGV. The CDR3 sequence is 15 residues long. The CDR3 DNA sequence: TGTGCCAGCAGCTTACTTGGCGGGGGGTACAATGAGCAGTTCTTC. Translated, it gives CASSLLGGGYNEQFF.

CDR3 amino acids: CASRQTTRSLTDTQYF. CDR3 in DNA: TGTGCCAGCAGACAAACTACACGAAGCCTCACAGATACGCAGTATTTT. The chain is built from TRBV6-6 and TRBJ2-3; D is unclear. There are 16 residues in the CDR3. Per germline, CDR1 MNHNY and CDR2 SVGAGI (reference sequence). Trimming left V 6 bases short and J 2 bases short, with 18 bases between.

In DNA form, the CDR3 reads TGTGCCAGCAGCCAGGTAACCGGGACAGGGGTTTCACCCCTCCACTTT. Translation: CASSQVTGTGVSPLHF. The chain joins TRBV14 to TRBJ1-6; 10 bases are a match to TRBD1. Germline CDR1 and CDR2: SGHDN and FVKESK. The CDR3 totals 16 residues. V shed 3 bases, J shed 9 bases, and the junction held 8 bases outside the gene matches.

The chain carries TRBV7-2 and TRBJ2-1, with TRBD2 matching 7 bases. V lost 5 bases to trimming and J lost 6 bases; unmatched junction nucleotides: 16. This CDR3 has 17 amino acids. Germline V gene lookup returns CDR1 SGHTA and CDR2 FQGNSA. The CDR3 reads CASSPGLNPSLGNEQFF. The CDR3 region has the DNA TGTGCCAGCAGCCCGGGACTAAATCCGTCCTTGGGCAATGAGCAGTTCTTC.

The V gene is TRBV7-3, the J gene TRBJ2-1; 13 bases map to TRBD2. V lost 2 bases to trimming and J lost 6 bases; unmatched junction nucleotides: 7. The V gene's germline CDR1 is SGHTA and CDR2 FQGTGA. This CDR3 is 17 amino acids long. This chain's CDR3 is CASSLLTSGGRVNEQFF. The CDR3 nucleotides read TGTGCCAGCAGCTTACTGACTAGCGGGGGGCGGGTCAATGAGCAGTTCTTC. Full variable domain (remainder filled in from reference TRBV7-3 and TRBJ2-1): GAGVSQTPSNKVTEKGKYVELRCDPISGHTALYWYRQSLGQGPEFLIYFQGTGAADDSGLPNDRFFAVRPEGSVSTLKIQRTERGDSAVYLCASSLLTSGGRVNEQFFGPGTRLTVL.

The CDR3 DNA reads TGTGCCAGCAGCTCTAGATATCTACCACTGAGTTCACCCCTCCACTTT. Protein sequence: CASSSRYLPLSSPLHF. This sequence joins TRBV11-2 and TRBJ1-6, with no clear D. The ends were cut back, 4 bases at V and 9 bases at J, with 19 bases in the middle. The CDR3 is made up of 16 amino acids. Germline CDR1 and CDR2: SGHAT and FQNNGV.

This clone was observed a handful of times. V usage is TRBV7-2 and J usage is TRBJ1-1, with unresolved D. Trimming took off 7 bases at V and 8 bases at J, with 14 bases between the two ends. The CDR3 loop spans 12 amino acids. Germline V gene data show CDR1 as SGHTA and CDR2 as FQGNSA. Here the CDR3 DNA reads TGTGCCAGCACCCGGGAAAGGGCAGAAGCTTTCTTT. Translated, it gives CASTRERAEAFF.

The V call is TRBV18, the J call TRBJ1-5; 9 bases are shared with TRBD1. CDR3 size: 16 residues. CDR1 KGHSH and CDR2 LQKENI come from the germline V gene. Trimming removed 3 bases from V and 3 bases from J; junction bases left unmatched: 6. As DNA, the CDR3 is TGTGCCAGCTCACCTGAGGGGACAGGGTTCAATCAGCCCCAGCATTTT. Translating gives CASSPEGTGFNQPQHF.

About this clone itself: The same CDR3 can be traced to other DNA sequences in this sample. V and J are TRBV7-2 and TRBJ1-2; TRBD1 aligns across 10 bases. There are 13 residues in the CDR3. After removal of 5 bases from V and 5 bases from J, the junction contained 2 bases not matched to a gene. The germline CDR1 and CDR2 sequences are SGHTA and FQGNSA. The CDR3, as DNA: TGTGCCAGCAGCCAGGACAGGGGGTATGGCTACACCTTC. It translates to CASSQDRGYGYTF.

V gene TRBV7-9 combines with J gene TRBJ2-7; D not resolved. Germline lookup yields CDR1 SEHNR and CDR2 FQNEAQ (reference sequence). V was trimmed by 5 bases and J by 2 bases, leaving 13 bases between them. The CDR3 extends over 14 amino acids. The CDR3 protein is CASSPPVLTYEQYF. CDR3 nucleotides: TGTGCCAGCAGCCCCCCAGTTCTCACCTACGAGCAGTACTTC. The whole variable domain, remainder taken from reference TRBV7-9 and TRBJ2-7, is DTGVSQNPRHKITKRGQNVTFRCDPISEHNRLYWYRQTLGQGPEFLTYFQNEAQLEKSRLLSDRFSAERPKGSFSTLEIQRTEQGDSAMYLCASSPPVLTYEQYFGPGTRLTVT.

CDR3: CASSAGAPSNGNTIYF. The DNA of the CDR3 is TGTGCCAGCAGTGCAGGGGCCCCCTCGAATGGAAACACCATATATTTT. The chain joins TRBV6-1 to TRBJ1-3, with TRBD1 as a possible D gene (6 bases). V gave up 4 bases and J gave up 3 bases, with 16 bases separating them. The germline CDR1 and CDR2 sequences are MNHNS and SASEGT. This CDR3 contains 16 residues.

The CDR3 DNA is TGTGCCAGTTCGGCGGGACGGAATGAAAAACTGTTTTTT. Residues: CASSAGRNEKLFF. The V call is TRBV12-1, the J call TRBJ1-4. TRBV12-1 is shown as a pseudogene. This CDR3 region has 13 residues.

This clone showed up just once. The V and J genes are TRBV4-3 and TRBJ2-2; a weak D match, TRBD1 (5 bases). V was pared by 0 bases and J by 0 bases, with 14 bases between. This CDR3 has 18 residues. Looked up from germline, CDR1 is LGHNA and CDR2 is YSLEER. The CDR3 loop is CASSQDLVAGSNTGELFF. The CDR3 DNA reads as TGCGCCAGCAGCCAAGATCTAGTCGCAGGGTCGAACACCGGGGAGCTGTTTTTT.

This clone was found a few times. V gene TRBV2 combines with J gene TRBJ1-1; tentatively, D is TRBD1 (6 bases). V was pared by 1 base and J by 5 bases, with 8 bases between. CDR1 is SNHLY, CDR2 FYNNEI, per germline. The CDR3 loop spans 13 amino acids. The CDR3 nucleotides read TGTGCCAGCAGTGAAGAGGGGGAAACTGAAGCTTTCTTT. Translated, it gives CASSEEGETEAFF.

The rearrangement links TRBV5-4 to TRBJ2-6; TRBD1 aligns across 7 bases. This CDR3 is 18 amino acids long. Germline assignment: CDR1 SGHNT and CDR2 YYREEE (reference sequence). The J segment lost 1 base and the V segment lost 4 bases, leaving 11 bases of the junction unmatched. Written as DNA, the CDR3 is TGTGCCAGCAGCCCGCCGGGACAGACAATATCTGGGGCCAACGTCCTGACTTTC. Translation: CASSPPGQTISGANVLTF.

The gene calls are TRBV6-6 and TRBJ2-5; D is perhaps TRBD1 (5 bases). The V gene lost 2 bases and the J gene lost 3 bases, with 13 bases spanning the gap. Germline V gene sequence: CDR1 MNHNY, CDR2 SVGAGI (reference sequence). CDR3 size: 15 residues. CDR3 sequence reads: CASSYRRQGKETQYF. In DNA, the CDR3 is TGTGCCAGCAGTTACCGGCGGCAGGGTAAAGAGACCCAGTACTTC.

The chain recombines TRBV7-2 with TRBJ2-6; D not resolved. V was pared by 3 bases and J by 0 bases, with 6 bases between. Germline values: CDR1 SGHTA, CDR2 FQGNSA. This CDR3 is built from 15 residues. CDR3 protein: CASSLAGSGANVLTF. DNA for the CDR3: TGTGCCAGCAGCTTGGCAGGCTCTGGGGCCAACGTCCTGACTTTC.

The chain recombines TRBV5-1 with TRBJ2-3; 9 bases are shared with TRBD2. Germline CDR1 and CDR2: SGHRS and YFSETQ. The CDR3 consists of 16 residues. The J segment lost 6 bases and the V segment lost 0 bases, leaving 8 bases of the junction unmatched. In DNA form, the CDR3 reads TGCGCCAGCAGCTTGGCCTTGGTAGCGGGGGCGGATACGCAGTATTTT. Its translation: CASSLALVAGADTQYF.

V gene TRBV9 combines with J gene TRBJ2-6; a weak D match, TRBD1 (5 bases). Germline V gene lookup returns CDR1 SGDLS and CDR2 YYNGEE. V lost 0 bases and J lost 2, with 9 bases in between. The CDR3 runs to 16 residues. As DNA, the CDR3 is TGTGCCAGCAGCGTAGTAGGGGCAACTGGGGCCAACGTCCTGACTTTC. Amino acid sequence: CASSVVGATGANVLTF. The variable domain in full, completed from reference TRBV9 and TRBJ2-6, reads DSGVTQTPKHLITATGQRVTLRCSPRSGDLSVYWYQQSLDQGLQFLIQYYNGEERAKGNILERFSAQQFPDLHSELNLSSLELGDSALYFCASSVVGATGANVLTFGAGSRLTVL.

The chain has TRBV7-2 and TRBJ2-3, with D hard to call. The CDR3 extends over 15 amino acids. Germline V lookup: CDR1 SGHTA, CDR2 FQGNSA. Trimming removed 7 bases from V and 1 base from J, with 15 bases in between. This CDR3 is CASIPWWLGTDTQYF. CDR3 nucleotides: TGTGCCAGCATCCCCTGGTGGTTAGGCACAGATACGCAGTATTTT.